The 32 T cell receptor beta chains listed next were all sequenced from one sample in a study of T cells in Graves' hyperthyroidism and ophthalmopathy. Amplification targeted TCR beta CDR3 regions from RNA transcripts. TCR CDR3 underwent first-round RT-PCR with the HTBI primer set. TCRdb processed the multiplex PCR reads anew with MiXCR; each CDR3 protein has one entry. The sample contains 110,000 to 150,000 distinct CDR3 sequences, roughly 23% of which appear only once. The material sequenced was blood. The receptors stem from a woman aged 45-65 years with Graves' hyperthyroidism that later progressed to Graves' ophthalmopathy.

This clonotype was found a few times. The J gene is TRBJ2-6, the V gene TRBV19, with D unclear. Germline lookup yields CDR1 LNHDA and CDR2 SQIVND (reference sequence). Trimming cost V 3 bases and J 0 bases, with 6 bases left between them. The CDR3 contains 15 residues. The CDR3 protein is CASSIGVSGANVLTF. CDR3 DNA: TGTGCCAGTAGTATTGGAGTCTCTGGGGCCAACGTCCTGACTTTC.

This clonotype appeared many times. The CDR3: CSATPPTSETQYF. The DNA of the CDR3 is TGCAGTGCCACCCCCCCTACTAGCGAGACCCAGTACTTC. The V and J genes are TRBV20-1 and TRBJ2-5, with D tentatively TRBD2 (6 bases). With 6 bases removed from V and 5 bases from J, the gap between germline ends came to 16 bases. Per the germline V gene, CDR1 is DFQATT and CDR2 is SNEGSKA (reference sequence). CDR3 size: 13 residues.

This clonotype was counted at least ten times. This chain links TRBV11-2 with TRBJ2-1, with D possibly TRBD2 on 6 matching bases. The CDR3 spans 18 residues. V dropped 0 bases and J dropped 4 bases, with 19 bases sitting between them. Per germline, CDR1 SGHAT and CDR2 FQNNGV. The chain's CDR3 is CASSLEVGWLASYNEQFF. The CDR3, as DNA: TGTGCCAGCAGCTTAGAAGTCGGATGGCTAGCGTCTTACAATGAGCAGTTCTTC. The entire variable domain, with the rest obtained from reference TRBV11-2 and TRBJ2-1, is as follows: EAGVAQSPRYKIIEKRQSVAFWCNPISGHATLYWYQQILGQGPKLLIQFQNNGVVDDSQLPKDRFSAERLKGVDSTLKIQPAKLEDSAVYLCASSLEVGWLASYNEQFFGPGTRLTVL.

The genes are TRBV7-2 and TRBJ2-5; D gene uncertain. CDR3 size: 13 residues. Germline-derived CDR1 and CDR2 are SGHTA and FQGNSA. V was shortened by 3 bases and J by 5 bases, with 10 bases between the two germline ends. The CDR3 DNA reads as TGTGCCAGCAGCTTCCGACTGTTGGAGACCCAGTACTTC. Protein sequence: CASSFRLLETQYF.

V gene TRBV5-1 combines with J gene TRBJ1-1; TRBD1 aligns across 7 bases. The V gene's germline CDR1 is SGHRS and CDR2 YFSETQ. Trimming at V came to 4 bases and at J to 0 bases, leaving 6 bases not matched to a gene. The CDR3 covers 15 residues. The CDR3 loop reads CASSVSGTVNTEAFF. CDR3 nucleotides: TGCGCCAGCAGCGTTTCCGGGACAGTGAACACTGAAGCTTTCTTT.

The chain links TRBV20-1 to TRBJ1-1; 7 nucleotides align to TRBD1. This CDR3 spans 14 amino acids. Germline lookup yields CDR1 DFQATT and CDR2 SNEGSKA (reference sequence). The chain's CDR3 is CNAARETGNTEAFF. Written as DNA, the CDR3 is TGCAATGCCGCTAGGGAGACAGGGAATACTGAAGCTTTCTTT.

This clonotype came up many times. V and J are TRBV2 and TRBJ2-2; 9 bases line up with TRBD1. Germline assignment: CDR1 SNHLY and CDR2 FYNNEI. The V segment lost 4 bases and the J segment 4 bases; nucleotides outside the gene matches: 4. The CDR3 is made up of 15 amino acids. CDR3 protein: CASSVTGGPTGELFF. The CDR3 DNA follows: TGTGCCAGCAGTGTGACAGGGGGGCCCACCGGGGAGCTGTTTTTT. The entire variable domain, with the rest obtained from reference TRBV2 and TRBJ2-2, is as follows: EPEVTQTPSHQVTQMGQEVILRCVPISNHLYFYWYRQILGQKVEFLVSFYNNEISEKSEIFDDQFSVERPDGSNFTLKIRSTKLEDSAMYFCASSVTGGPTGELFFGEGSRLTVL.

This clonotype was counted ten times or more. The chain combines TRBV30 with TRBJ2-2, with 7 bases that match TRBD1. V gave up 3 bases and J gave up 2 bases; unmatched junction bases: 3. The CDR3 covers 14 residues. The germline gives CDR1 GTSNPN, CDR2 SVGIG (reference sequence). CDR3 nucleotides: TGTGCCTGGAGGGGGACAGTCAACACCGGGGAGCTGTTTTTT. Its protein is CAWRGTVNTGELFF.

This clonotype has just a few counts. It may be a read error: a sequence one base away is much more abundant. The rearrangement joins TRBV12-3 or TRBV12-4 to TRBJ1-1, with D perhaps matching TRBD1 (5 bases). The ends were cut back, 2 bases at V and 6 bases at J, with 16 bases in the middle. This CDR3 is 15 amino acids long. This CDR3 reads CASSLYGTANAEAFF. The CDR3 DNA is TGTGCCAGCAGTTTATACGGGACGGCCAACGCTGAAGCTTTCTTT.

This clonotype has ten or more counts. This chain uses TRBV29-1 with TRBJ2-5; 8 bases match TRBD1. The CDR3 runs 12 residues. The germline V gene has CDR1 SQVTM and CDR2 ANQGSEA. The CDR3 sequence: CSATGAPETQYF. CDR3 sequence (DNA): TGCAGTGCGACAGGGGCGCCAGAGACCCAGTACTTC.

This clonotype was seen ten or more times. The CDR3, as DNA: TGTGCCAGCAGCCTGACACCGAACACTGAAGCTTTCTTT. It yields the protein CASSLTPNTEAFF. This chain uses TRBV7-2 with TRBJ1-1; D ambiguous. Germline assignment: CDR1 SGHTA and CDR2 FQGNSA. This CDR3 region has 13 residues. Trimming shortened V by 5 bases and J by 1 base, and 8 bases separated the two germline ends.

In this sample, this clonotype turned up many times. J is TRBJ2-7 and V is TRBV20-1, with 7 nucleotides matching TRBD1. This CDR3 has 14 amino acids. Germline V gene data show CDR1 as DFQATT and CDR2 as SNEGSKA (reference sequence). With V trimmed by 1 base and J by 1 base, 4 bases remained unmatched. CDR3 amino acids: CSARGPGQSYEQYF. CDR3 nucleotides: TGCAGTGCTAGAGGACCGGGACAGTCCTACGAGCAGTACTTC.

This clonotype was seen at least ten times. J is TRBJ2-5 and V is TRBV2, with 9 bases identical to TRBD2. Trimming removed 3 bases from V and 5 bases from J; junction bases left unmatched: 7. Germline-derived CDR1 and CDR2 are SNHLY and FYNNEI. This CDR3 has 15 amino acids. CDR3 DNA: TGTGCCAGCAGTGAGCGGGAGGGCCAACGGGAGACCCAGTACTTC. It codes for CASSEREGQRETQYF.

This chain links TRBV15 with TRBJ2-2, with D possibly being TRBD1 (6 bases). V lost 5 bases and J 6 bases, leaving 7 bases between the germline ends. This CDR3 contains 12 residues. CDR1 and CDR2 from the germline V gene are LNHNV and YYDKDF (reference sequence). CDR3 coding DNA: TGTGCCACCAGCCCAGGGGCCGGGGAGCTGTTTTTT. This gives the protein CATSPGAGELFF.

This chain's CDR3 is CASSSVQGAGTEAFF. DNA for the CDR3: TGTGCCAGCAGCTCCGTCCAGGGGGCTGGGACTGAAGCTTTCTTT. The J gene is TRBJ1-1, the V gene TRBV11-2; 8 bases are a match to TRBD1. Germline V gene data show CDR1 as SGHAT and CDR2 as FQNNGV. After removal of 4 bases from V and 5 bases from J, the junction contained 9 bases not matched to a gene. The CDR3 sequence is 15 residues long.

This clonotype was picked up a small number of times. The chain joins TRBV19 to TRBJ2-2; 10 bases map to TRBD2. The CDR3 is 16 amino acids. V lost 2 bases to trimming and J lost 1 base; unmatched junction nucleotides: 1. Germline assignment: CDR1 LNHDA and CDR2 SQIVND (reference sequence). CDR3 region: CASSIRTSGNTGELFF. CDR3 in DNA: TGTGCCAGTAGTATACGGACTAGCGGGAACACCGGGGAGCTGTTTTTT.

The genes are TRBV24-1 and TRBJ2-5, with TRBD1 identical over 7 bases. V gave up 5 bases and J gave up 5 bases; unmatched junction bases: 16. This CDR3 has 17 amino acids. CDR1 is KGHDR and CDR2 is SFDVKD in the germline V gene. The CDR3 sequence: CATSGPPGQILRETQYF. The CDR3 DNA sequence: TGTGCCACCAGTGGTCCCCCGGGACAGATACTACGTGAGACCCAGTACTTC.

There are a few counts of this clonotype. V and J are TRBV5-6 and TRBJ2-1; 7 bases fit TRBD1. The CDR3 has 15 amino acids. The V gene's germline CDR1 is SGHDT and CDR2 YYEEEE. V lost 2 bases, J lost 4 bases, and 6 bases stayed unmatched. The CDR3 bases are TGTGCCAGCAGCTTACCCGGGACAGAGTACAATGAGCAGTTCTTC. Translation: CASSLPGTEYNEQFF.

The chain is built from TRBV11-2 and TRBJ1-2, with TRBD1 as a possible D gene (6 bases). CDR3 length: 13 amino acids. Germline-derived CDR1 and CDR2 are SGHAT and FQNNGV. Between the trimmed V and J ends, which lost 5 bases and 8 bases, there was a span of 15 bases. CDR3 protein: CASSIPTGGGYTF. The DNA for the CDR3 is TGTGCCAGCAGCATCCCGACAGGAGGCGGCTACACCTTC.

This clonotype was picked up many times. The chain carries TRBV20-1 and TRBJ1-5; D is possibly TRBD1 (5 bases). This CDR3 spans 15 amino acids. V lost 1 base to trimming and J lost 0 bases, with 10 bases between them. Per germline, CDR1 DFQATT and CDR2 SNEGSKA (reference sequence). The CDR3 here is CSARGLGDSNQPQHF. The CDR3 bases are TGCAGTGCTAGAGGGTTGGGGGATAGCAATCAGCCCCAGCATTTT.

The chain uses TRBV28 and TRBJ1-1; D may be TRBD1 (5 bases). V lost 4 bases to trimming and J lost 3 bases, with 21 bases between them. Germline V CDR1 and CDR2: MDHEN, SYDVKM. This CDR3 region has 17 residues. The CDR3 sequence: CASSYTAGEIWDTEAFF. Written as DNA, the CDR3 is TGTGCCAGCAGTTACACGGCGGGGGAAATATGGGACACTGAAGCTTTCTTT.

This clonotype has a count of ten or more. The V call is TRBV28, the J call TRBJ2-4; 14 bases map to TRBD2. Germline V gene data show CDR1 as MDHEN and CDR2 as SYDVKM. V lost 5 bases to trimming and J lost 11 bases; unmatched junction nucleotides: 8. This CDR3 spans 15 amino acids. CDR3 in DNA: TGTGCCAGCAGTGCGCGGACTAGCGGGAGGCCCCTTCAGTACTTC. It yields the protein CASSARTSGRPLQYF.

This clonotype showed up many times. This chain links TRBV19 with TRBJ2-7; 11 bases map to TRBD2. This CDR3 comprises 13 residues. In germline, CDR1 is LNHDA, CDR2 SQIVND (reference sequence). V was pared by 4 bases and J by 7 bases, with 3 bases of the junction left unmatched. The CDR3 sequence is CASSRRTSGEQYF. CDR3 bases: TGTGCCAGTAGTAGACGGACTAGCGGGGAGCAGTACTTC.

This clonotype was observed a single time. A much more abundant neighbour one base away suggests this may be a read error. The rearrangement uses TRBV20-1 and TRBJ2-5, with 8 bases matching TRBD2. The length of the CDR3 is 14 residues. Trimming cost V 3 bases and J 5 bases; bases outside gene matches: 8. The germline V gene has CDR1 DFQATT and CDR2 SNEGSKA (reference sequence). CDR3 bases: TGCAGTGCTAGTATCGGGGGGGCCGTGGAGACCCAGTACTTC. Its translation is CSASIGGAVETQYF.

Remarks on this clonotype: This may arise from a read error, as a much more abundant clone is one base away. J is TRBJ2-7 and V is TRBV12-3 or TRBV12-4; D might be TRBD1 or TRBD2, each matching 5 bases. The CDR3 loop spans 13 amino acids. V was clipped by 0 bases and J by 7 bases, with 10 bases between them. The CDR3 loop is CASSLARDDEQYF. The CDR3 DNA reads TGTGCCAGCAGTTTAGCCAGGGACGATGAGCAGTACTTC.

This chain connects TRBV28 to TRBJ2-7; tentatively, D is TRBD1 (6 bases). The length of the CDR3 is 17 residues. The germline V gene encodes CDR1 MDHEN and CDR2 SYDVKM. V lost 4 bases and J 9 bases, leaving 28 bases between the germline ends. The CDR3 is CASSSVRGSFSYRGQYF. In DNA form, the CDR3 reads TGTGCCAGCAGTTCAGTCAGGGGCTCTTTTAGCTACAGAGGGCAGTACTTC.

This clonotype was seen at least ten times. V and J are TRBV7-2 and TRBJ2-3; 7 bases fit TRBD2. The CDR3 totals 13 residues. Germline loops: CDR1 SGHTA, CDR2 FQGNSA. Trimming removed 5 bases from V and 9 bases from J; junction bases left unmatched: 8. CDR3 protein: CASSQTPGGTQYF. As DNA, the CDR3 is TGTGCCAGCAGCCAAACCCCCGGGGGGACGCAGTATTTT.

The sample holds a few counts of this clonotype. V is TRBV20-1 and J is TRBJ1-6, with TRBD1 matching over 8 bases. The CDR3 is 13 amino acids. Germline trimming cut 1 base from V and 8 bases from J; bases unmatched to any gene: 1. Germline CDR1 and CDR2: DFQATT and SNEGSKA (reference sequence). The CDR3 DNA follows: TGCAGTGCTAGAGGACAGGGGTATTCACCCCTCCACTTT. Amino acids: CSARGQGYSPLHF.

The CDR3 loop is CASSQVISDVYNEQFF. The DNA for the CDR3 is TGTGCCAGCAGCCAAGTCATCAGCGACGTGTACAATGAGCAGTTCTTC. The chain links TRBV3-1 to TRBJ2-1; the D is unclear. The CDR3 contains 16 residues. V was cut by 1 base and J by 4 bases, with 14 bases left in between. The germline V gene encodes CDR1 LGHDT and CDR2 YNNKEL (reference sequence).

V usage is TRBV11-2 and J usage is TRBJ1-4; D is perhaps TRBD1 (5 bases). Germline loops: CDR1 SGHAT, CDR2 FQNNGV. This CDR3 has 15 amino acids. V lost 2 bases, J lost 5 bases, and 12 bases lay in between. The CDR3 loop reads CASSLSSRQNEKLFF. The CDR3, as DNA: TGTGCCAGCAGCTTAAGCAGCCGACAGAATGAAAAACTGTTTTTT.

V usage is TRBV30 and J usage is TRBJ2-6; D is unresolved. The CDR3 runs to 14 residues. The germline V and J ends were trimmed by 3 bases and 0 bases, with 6 bases remaining between them. Germline CDR1 GTSNPN, CDR2 SVGIG (reference sequence). The CDR3 nucleotides read TGTGCCTGGAGCCGAGGCTCTGGGGCCAACGTCCTGACTTTC. As protein: CAWSRGSGANVLTF.

V and J are TRBV28 and TRBJ1-4, with TRBD1 as a possible D gene (6 bases). This CDR3 comprises 17 residues. Trimming stripped 1 base from V and 7 bases from J, with 19 bases between. CDR1 and CDR2 (germline): MDHEN, SYDVKM. The CDR3 region is CASSLYPRGGRREKLFF. CDR3 sequence (DNA): TGTGCCAGCAGTTTATACCCAAGGGGGGGGAGGCGTGAAAAACTGTTTTTT. The full variable domain, its missing parts supplied by reference TRBV28 and TRBJ1-4, is DVKVTQSSRYLVKRTGEKVFLECVQDMDHENMFWYRQDPGLGLRLIYFSYDVKMKEKGDIPEGYSVSREKKERFSLILESASTNQTSMYLCASSLYPRGGRREKLFFGSGTQLSVL.